This TCR beta chain comes out of a study of T-cell memory formation after mild COVID-19. The 5'RACE method, run with constant-segment primers, produced TCR alpha and TCR beta cDNA libraries (carrying sample barcodes and UMIs). TCRdb used MiXCR to reprocess the 5' RACE reads, holding one entry per CDR3 protein. This sample yields under 650,000 distinct CDR3 sequences, of which around 17% are seen a single time; approximately 12% belongs to the top ten. CDR3 length: 12 residues. Germline V gives CDR1 DFQATT, CDR2 SNEGSKA (reference sequence). Between the trimmed V and J ends, which lost 8 bases and 9 bases, there was a span of 17 bases.

Sequenced sample: PBMCs or a T cell subset sorted from them (not recorded which). The chain joins TRBV20-1 to TRBJ2-1; a possible D gene is TRBD2 (6 bases). This clonotype was obtained from an adult woman who had mild COVID-19 (a few samples of this study predate the infection). Cell type and time point are not known. The CDR3, as DNA: TGCAGTTCCAAGCCGACTAGTGGTGAGCAGTTCTTC. This gives the protein CSSKPTSGEQFF.